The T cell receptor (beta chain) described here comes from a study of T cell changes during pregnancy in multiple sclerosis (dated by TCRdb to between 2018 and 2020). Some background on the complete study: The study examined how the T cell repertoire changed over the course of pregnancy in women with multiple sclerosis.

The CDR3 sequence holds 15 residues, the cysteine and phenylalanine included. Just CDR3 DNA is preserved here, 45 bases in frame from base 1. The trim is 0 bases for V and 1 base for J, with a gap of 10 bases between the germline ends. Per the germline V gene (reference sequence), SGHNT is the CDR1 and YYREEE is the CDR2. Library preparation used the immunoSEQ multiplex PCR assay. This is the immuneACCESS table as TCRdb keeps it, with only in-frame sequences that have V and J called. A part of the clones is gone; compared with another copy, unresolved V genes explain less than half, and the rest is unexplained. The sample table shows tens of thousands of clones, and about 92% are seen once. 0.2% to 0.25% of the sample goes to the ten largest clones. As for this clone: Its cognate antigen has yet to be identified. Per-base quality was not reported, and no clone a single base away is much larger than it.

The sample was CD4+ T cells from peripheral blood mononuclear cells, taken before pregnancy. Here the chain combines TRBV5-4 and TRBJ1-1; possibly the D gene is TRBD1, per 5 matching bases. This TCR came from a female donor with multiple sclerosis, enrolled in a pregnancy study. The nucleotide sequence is TGTGCCAGCAGCTTGGGGCCAACAGGGAACACTGAAGCTTTCTTT. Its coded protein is CASSLGPTGNTEAFF.